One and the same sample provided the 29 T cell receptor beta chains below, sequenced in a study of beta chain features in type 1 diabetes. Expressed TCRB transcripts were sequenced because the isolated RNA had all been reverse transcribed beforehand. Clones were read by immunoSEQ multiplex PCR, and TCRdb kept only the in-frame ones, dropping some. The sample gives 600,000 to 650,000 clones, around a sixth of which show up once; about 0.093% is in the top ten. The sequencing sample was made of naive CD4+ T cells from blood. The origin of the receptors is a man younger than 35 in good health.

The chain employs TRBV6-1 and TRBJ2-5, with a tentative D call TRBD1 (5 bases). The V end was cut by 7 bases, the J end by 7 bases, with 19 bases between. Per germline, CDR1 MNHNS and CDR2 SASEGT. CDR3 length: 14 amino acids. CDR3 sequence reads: CASTTDLPPGTQYF. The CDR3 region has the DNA TGTGCCAGCACGACAGACCTACCACCGGGGACCCAGTACTTC.

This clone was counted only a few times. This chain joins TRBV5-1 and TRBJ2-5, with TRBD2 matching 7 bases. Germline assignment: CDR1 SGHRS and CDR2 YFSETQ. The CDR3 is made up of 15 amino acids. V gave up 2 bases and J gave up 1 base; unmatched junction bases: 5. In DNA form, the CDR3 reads TGCGCCAGCAGCTTCGTGCTAGCGGCCCAAGAGACCCAGTACTTC. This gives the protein CASSFVLAAQETQYF.

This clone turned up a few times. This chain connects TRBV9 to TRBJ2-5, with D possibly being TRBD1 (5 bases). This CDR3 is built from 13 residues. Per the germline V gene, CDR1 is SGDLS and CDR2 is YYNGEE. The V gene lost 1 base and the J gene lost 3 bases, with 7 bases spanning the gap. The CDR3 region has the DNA TGTGCCAGCAGCGTAATAGGGGAAGAGACCCAGTACTTC. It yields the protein CASSVIGEETQYF.

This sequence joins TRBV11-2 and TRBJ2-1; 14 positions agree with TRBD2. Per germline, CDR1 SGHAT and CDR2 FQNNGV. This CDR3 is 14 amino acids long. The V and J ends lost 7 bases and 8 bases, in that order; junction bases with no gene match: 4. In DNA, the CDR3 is TGTGCCAGCACCGGGACTAGCGGGAGCTATGAGCAGTTCTTC. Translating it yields CASTGTSGSYEQFF.

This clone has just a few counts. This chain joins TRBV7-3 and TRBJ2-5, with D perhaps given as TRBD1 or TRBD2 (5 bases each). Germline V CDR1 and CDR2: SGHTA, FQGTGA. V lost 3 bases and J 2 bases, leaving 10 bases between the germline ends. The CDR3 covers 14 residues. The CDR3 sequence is CASSLGRGQETQYF. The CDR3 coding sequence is TGTGCCAGCAGCTTGGGACGCGGACAAGAGACCCAGTACTTC.

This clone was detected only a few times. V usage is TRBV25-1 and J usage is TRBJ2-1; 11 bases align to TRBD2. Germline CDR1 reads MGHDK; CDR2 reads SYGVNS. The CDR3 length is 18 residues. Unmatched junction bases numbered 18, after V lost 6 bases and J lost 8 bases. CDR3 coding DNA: TGTGCCAGCAGCGGAGGGACTAGCGGCATTTTGGTTCGGGATGAGCAGTTCTTC. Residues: CASSGGTSGILVRDEQFF.

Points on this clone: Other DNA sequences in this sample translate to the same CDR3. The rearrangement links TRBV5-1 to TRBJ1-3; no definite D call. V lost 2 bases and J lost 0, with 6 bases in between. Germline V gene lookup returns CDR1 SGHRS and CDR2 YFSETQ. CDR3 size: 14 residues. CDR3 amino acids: CASSFPDSGNTIYF. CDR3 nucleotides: TGCGCCAGCAGCTTTCCAGACTCTGGAAACACCATATATTTT.

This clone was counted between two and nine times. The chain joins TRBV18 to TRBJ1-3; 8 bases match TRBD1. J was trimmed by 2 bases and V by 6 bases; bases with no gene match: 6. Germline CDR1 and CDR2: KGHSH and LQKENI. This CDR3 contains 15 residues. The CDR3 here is CASSPGGLAGNTIYF. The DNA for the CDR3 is TGTGCCAGCTCCCCAGGGGGCTTGGCTGGAAACACCATATATTTT.

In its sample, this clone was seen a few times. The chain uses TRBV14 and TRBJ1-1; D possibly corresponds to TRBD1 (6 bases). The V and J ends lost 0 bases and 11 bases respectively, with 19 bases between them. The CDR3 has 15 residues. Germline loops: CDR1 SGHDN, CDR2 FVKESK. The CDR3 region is CASSQDNWGRILAFF. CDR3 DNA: TGTGCCAGCAGCCAAGATAACTGGGGGCGCATTTTGGCTTTCTTT.

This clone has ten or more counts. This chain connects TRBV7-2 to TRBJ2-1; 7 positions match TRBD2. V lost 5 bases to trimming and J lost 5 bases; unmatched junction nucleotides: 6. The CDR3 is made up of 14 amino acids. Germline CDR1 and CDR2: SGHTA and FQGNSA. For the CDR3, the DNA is TGTGCCAGCAGCGCTTCGGGACTACACAATGAGCAGTTCTTC. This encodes CASSASGLHNEQFF.

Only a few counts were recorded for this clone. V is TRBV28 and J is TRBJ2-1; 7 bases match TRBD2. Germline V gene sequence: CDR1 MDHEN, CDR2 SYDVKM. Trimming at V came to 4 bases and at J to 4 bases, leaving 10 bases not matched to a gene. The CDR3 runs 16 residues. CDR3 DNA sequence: TGTGCCAGCAGTTCCCCCGGGACTATTCTATACAATGAGCAGTTCTTC. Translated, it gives CASSSPGTILYNEQFF.

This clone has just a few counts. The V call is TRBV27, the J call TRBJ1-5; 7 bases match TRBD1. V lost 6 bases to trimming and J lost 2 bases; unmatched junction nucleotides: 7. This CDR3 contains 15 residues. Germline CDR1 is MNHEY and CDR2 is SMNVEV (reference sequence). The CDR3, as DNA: TGTGCCAGCAGACGAGGGGGCTGGGGCAATCAGCCCCAGCATTTT. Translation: CASRRGGWGNQPQHF.

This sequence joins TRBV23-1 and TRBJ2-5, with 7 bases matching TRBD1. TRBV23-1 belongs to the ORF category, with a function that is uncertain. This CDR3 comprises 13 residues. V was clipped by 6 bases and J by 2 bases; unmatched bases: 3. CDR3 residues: CASSQGQQETQYF. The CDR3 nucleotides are TGCGCCAGCAGCCAGGGACAGCAAGAGACCCAGTACTTC.

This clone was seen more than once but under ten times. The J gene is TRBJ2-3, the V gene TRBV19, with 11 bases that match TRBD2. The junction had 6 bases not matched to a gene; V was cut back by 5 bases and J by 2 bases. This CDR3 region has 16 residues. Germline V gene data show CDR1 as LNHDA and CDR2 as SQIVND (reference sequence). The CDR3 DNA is TGTGCCAGTAGTGCCCTAGCGGGGGGAAACACAGATACGCAGTATTTT. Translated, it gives CASSALAGGNTDTQYF.

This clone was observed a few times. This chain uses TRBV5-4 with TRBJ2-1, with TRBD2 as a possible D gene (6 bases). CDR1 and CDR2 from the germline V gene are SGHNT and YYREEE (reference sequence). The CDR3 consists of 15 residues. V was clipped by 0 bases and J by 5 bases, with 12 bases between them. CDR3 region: CASSLGLVSHNEQFF. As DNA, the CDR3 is TGTGCCAGCAGCTTGGGACTAGTTAGCCACAATGAGCAGTTCTTC.

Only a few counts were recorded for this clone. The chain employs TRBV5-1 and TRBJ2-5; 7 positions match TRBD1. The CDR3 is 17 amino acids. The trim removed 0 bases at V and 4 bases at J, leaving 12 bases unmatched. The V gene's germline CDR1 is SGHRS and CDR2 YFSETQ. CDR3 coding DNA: TGCGCCAGCAGCTTGGGAGGGACAGCACCTCAAGGAGAGACCCAGTACTTC. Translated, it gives CASSLGGTAPQGETQYF.

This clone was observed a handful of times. The CDR3: CASSPGSGNTIYF. Here the CDR3 DNA reads TGTGCCAGCAGCCCAGGGTCTGGAAACACCATATATTTT. This chain links TRBV7-2 with TRBJ1-3; D is possibly TRBD1 (5 bases). The CDR3 loop spans 13 amino acids. The germline V gene encodes CDR1 SGHTA and CDR2 FQGNSA. V dropped 5 bases and J dropped 1 base, with 6 bases sitting between them. The full variable domain, in which reference TRBV7-2 and TRBJ1-3 provide the parts outside the CDR3, is GAGVSQSPSNKVTEKGKDVELRCDPISGHTALYWYRQSLGQGLEFLIYFQGNSAPDKSGLPSDRFSAERTGGSVSTLTIQRTQQEDSAVYLCASSPGSGNTIYFGEGSWLTVV.

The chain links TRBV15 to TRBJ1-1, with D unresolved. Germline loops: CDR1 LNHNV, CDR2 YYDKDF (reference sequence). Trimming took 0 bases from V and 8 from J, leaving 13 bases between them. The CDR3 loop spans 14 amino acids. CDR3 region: CATSRDIASGEAFF. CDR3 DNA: TGTGCCACCAGCAGAGATATAGCCAGTGGGGAAGCTTTCTTT.

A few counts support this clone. CDR3 coding DNA: TGCGCCAGCAGCCCCAGACAGGGAGGCACTGAAGCTTTCTTT. Translation gives CASSPRQGGTEAFF. The chain uses TRBV5-1 and TRBJ1-1; 7 bases map to TRBD1. Per germline, CDR1 SGHRS and CDR2 YFSETQ. V dropped 4 bases and J dropped 4; count of bases not matched to a gene: 7. This CDR3 spans 14 amino acids.

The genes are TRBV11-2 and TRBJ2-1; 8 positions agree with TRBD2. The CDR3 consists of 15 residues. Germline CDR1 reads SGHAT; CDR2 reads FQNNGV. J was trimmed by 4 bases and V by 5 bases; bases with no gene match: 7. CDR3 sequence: CASSMRLARYNEQFF. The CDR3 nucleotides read TGTGCCAGCAGCATGAGACTAGCGCGATACAATGAGCAGTTCTTC.

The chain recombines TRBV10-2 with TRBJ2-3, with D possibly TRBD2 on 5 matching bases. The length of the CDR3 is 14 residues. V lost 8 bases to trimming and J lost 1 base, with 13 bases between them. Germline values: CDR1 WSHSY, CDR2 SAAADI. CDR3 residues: CASLTSGRTDTQYF. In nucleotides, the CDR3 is TGCGCCAGCCTGACGAGCGGTCGCACAGATACGCAGTATTTT.

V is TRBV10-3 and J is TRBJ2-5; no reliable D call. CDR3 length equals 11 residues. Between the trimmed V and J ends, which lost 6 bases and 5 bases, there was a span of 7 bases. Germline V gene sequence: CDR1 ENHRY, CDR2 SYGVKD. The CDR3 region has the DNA TGTGCCATCAGGGGCGCGGAGACCCAGTACTTC. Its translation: CAIRGAETQYF.

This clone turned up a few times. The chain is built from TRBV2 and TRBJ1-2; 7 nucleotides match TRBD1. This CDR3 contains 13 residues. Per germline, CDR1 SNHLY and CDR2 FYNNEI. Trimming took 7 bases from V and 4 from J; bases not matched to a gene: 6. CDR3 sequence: CASTGTAGYGYTF. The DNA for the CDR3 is TGTGCCAGCACTGGGACAGCGGGCTATGGCTACACCTTC.

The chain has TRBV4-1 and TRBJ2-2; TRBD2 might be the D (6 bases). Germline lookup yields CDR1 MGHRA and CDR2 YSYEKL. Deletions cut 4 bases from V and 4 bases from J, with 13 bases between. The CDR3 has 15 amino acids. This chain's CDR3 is CASSRRGGRTGELFF. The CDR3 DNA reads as TGCGCCAGCAGCCGGAGGGGCGGGCGCACCGGGGAGCTGTTTTTT.

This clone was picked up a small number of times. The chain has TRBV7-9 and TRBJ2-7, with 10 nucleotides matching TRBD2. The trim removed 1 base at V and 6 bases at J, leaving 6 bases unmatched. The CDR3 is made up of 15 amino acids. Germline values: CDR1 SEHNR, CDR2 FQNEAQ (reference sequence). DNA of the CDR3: TGTGCCAGCAGCTTAGGTGTTAGCGGGAGGTTCGAGCAGTACTTC. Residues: CASSLGVSGRFEQYF.

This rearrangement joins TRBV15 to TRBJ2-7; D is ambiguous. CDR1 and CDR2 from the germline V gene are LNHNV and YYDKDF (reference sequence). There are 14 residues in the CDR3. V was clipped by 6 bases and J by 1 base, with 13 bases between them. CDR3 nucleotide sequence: TGTGCCACCAGTTCGGTCTTAACTTCCTACGAGCAGTACTTC. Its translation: CATSSVLTSYEQYF.

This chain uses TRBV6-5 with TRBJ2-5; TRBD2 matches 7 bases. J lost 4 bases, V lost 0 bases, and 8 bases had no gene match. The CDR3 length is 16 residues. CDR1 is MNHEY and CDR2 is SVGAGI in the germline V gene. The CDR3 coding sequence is TGTGCCAGCAGTTACTCGAGATGGGGGGGAGGAGAGACCCAGTACTTC. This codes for CASSYSRWGGGETQYF.

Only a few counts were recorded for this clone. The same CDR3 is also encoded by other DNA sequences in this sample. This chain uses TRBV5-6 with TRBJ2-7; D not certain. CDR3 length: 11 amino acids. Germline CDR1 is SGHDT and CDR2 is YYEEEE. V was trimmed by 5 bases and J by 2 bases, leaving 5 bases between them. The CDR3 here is CASSTTYEQYF. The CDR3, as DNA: TGTGCCAGCAGTACCACCTACGAGCAGTACTTC.

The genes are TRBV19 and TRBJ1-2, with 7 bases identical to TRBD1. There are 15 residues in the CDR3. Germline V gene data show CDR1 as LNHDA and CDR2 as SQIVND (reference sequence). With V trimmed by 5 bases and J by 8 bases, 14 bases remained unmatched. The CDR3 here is CASSGLTGPKGGYTF. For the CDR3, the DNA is TGTGCCAGTAGTGGGCTGACAGGGCCTAAGGGAGGCTACACCTTC.